One T cell receptor beta chain is described in this entry. Its antigen remains unknown. This sample is drawn from a study of CXCR3-negative and CXCR3-positive naive CD8 T cells. Points from the study as a whole: Comparison of naive cells showed more hydrophobic TRB CDR3s in CXCR3-positive than in CXCR3-negative naive cells.

TRB cDNA libraries were made by UMI-labeled 5' RACE. Reprocessing the 5' RACE reads, TCRdb reports a single entry for every CDR3 protein and omits DNA. The sample table includes about 120,000 distinct CDR3 sequences. The CDR3 is made up of 14 amino acids. The sequenced sample was naive CXCR3+ CD8+ T cells from blood. Described subset: CD45RO-CCR7+CD27+CD95- naive CD8+ T cells expressing CXCR3 (TNR3+). This chain connects TRBV12-3 or TRBV12-4 to TRBJ1-2; lacking DNA, the TRBD1 call made by TCRdb goes unchecked. The TCR sequence derives from a human donor in good health. Some clones in this sample may be carry-over from other donors' samples. The CDR3 sequence is CASSPAGGHYGYTF.